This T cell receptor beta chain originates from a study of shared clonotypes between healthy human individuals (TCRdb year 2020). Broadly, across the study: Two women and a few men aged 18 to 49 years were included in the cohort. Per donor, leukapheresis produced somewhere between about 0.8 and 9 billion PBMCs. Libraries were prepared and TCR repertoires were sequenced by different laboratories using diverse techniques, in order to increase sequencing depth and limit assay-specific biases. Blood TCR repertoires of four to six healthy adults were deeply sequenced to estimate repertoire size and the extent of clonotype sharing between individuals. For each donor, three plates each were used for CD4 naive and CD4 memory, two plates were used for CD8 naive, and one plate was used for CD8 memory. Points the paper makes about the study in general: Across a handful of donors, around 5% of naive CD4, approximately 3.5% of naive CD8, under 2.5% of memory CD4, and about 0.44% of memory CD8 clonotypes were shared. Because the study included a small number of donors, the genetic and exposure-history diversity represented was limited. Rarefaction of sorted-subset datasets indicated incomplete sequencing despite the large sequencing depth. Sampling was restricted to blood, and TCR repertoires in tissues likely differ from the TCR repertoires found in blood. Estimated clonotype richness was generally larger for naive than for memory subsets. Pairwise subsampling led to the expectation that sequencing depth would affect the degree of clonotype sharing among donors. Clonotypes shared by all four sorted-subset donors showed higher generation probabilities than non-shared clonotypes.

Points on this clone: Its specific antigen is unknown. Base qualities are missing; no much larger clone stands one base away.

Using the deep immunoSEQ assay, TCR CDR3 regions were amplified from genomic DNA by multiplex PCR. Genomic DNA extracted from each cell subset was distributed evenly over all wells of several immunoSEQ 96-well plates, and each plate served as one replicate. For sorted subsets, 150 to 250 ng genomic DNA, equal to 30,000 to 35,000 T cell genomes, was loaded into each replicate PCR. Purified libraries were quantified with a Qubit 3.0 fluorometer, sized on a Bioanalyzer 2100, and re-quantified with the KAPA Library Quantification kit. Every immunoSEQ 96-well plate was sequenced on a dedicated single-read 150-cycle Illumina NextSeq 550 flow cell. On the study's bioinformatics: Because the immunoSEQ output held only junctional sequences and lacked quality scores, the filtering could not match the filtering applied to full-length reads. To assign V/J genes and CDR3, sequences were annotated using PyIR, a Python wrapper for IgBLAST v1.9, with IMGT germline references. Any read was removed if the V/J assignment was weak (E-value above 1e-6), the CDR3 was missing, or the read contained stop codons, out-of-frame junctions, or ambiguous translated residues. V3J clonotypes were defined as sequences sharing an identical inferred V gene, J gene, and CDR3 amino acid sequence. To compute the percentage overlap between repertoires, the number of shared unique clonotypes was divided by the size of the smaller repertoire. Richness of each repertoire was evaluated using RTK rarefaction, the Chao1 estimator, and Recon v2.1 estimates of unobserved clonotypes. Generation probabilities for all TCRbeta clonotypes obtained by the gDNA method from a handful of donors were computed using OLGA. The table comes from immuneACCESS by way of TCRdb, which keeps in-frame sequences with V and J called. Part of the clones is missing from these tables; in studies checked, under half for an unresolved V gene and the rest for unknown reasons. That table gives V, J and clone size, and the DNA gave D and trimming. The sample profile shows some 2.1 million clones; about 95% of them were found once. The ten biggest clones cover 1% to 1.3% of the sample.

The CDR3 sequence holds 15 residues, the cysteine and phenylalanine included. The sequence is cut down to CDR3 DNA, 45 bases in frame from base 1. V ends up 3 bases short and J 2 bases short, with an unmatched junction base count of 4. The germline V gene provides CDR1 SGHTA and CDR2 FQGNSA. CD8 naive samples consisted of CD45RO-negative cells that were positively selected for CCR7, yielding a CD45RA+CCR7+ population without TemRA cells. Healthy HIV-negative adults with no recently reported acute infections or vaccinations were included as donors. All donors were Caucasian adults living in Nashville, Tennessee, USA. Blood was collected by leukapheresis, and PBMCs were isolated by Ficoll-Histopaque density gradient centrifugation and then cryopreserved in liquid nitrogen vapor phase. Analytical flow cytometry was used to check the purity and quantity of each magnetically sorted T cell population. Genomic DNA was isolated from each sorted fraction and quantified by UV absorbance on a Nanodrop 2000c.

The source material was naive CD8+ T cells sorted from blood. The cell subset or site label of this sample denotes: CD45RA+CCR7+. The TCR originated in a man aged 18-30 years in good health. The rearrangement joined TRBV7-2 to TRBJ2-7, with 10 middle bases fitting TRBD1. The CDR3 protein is CASSFGTGVTYEQYF. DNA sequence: TGTGCCAGCAGCTTCGGGACAGGGGTGACCTACGAGCAGTACTTC.